The 23 T cell receptor beta chains reported below all come from one sample, sequenced in a study of graft-versus-host responses after intestinal transplantation. Their antigens are not known. Sequencing used immunoSEQ multiplex PCR; TCRdb keeps in-frame clones, though not all of them. The table shows around 88,000 clones, with around 90% occurring only once. Material: unstimulated CD8+ T cells sorted from spleen or lymph node cells, obtained before transplant. The receptors here all came from a human donor who was the organ donor for an intestinal transplant.

The chain links TRBV5-6 to TRBJ1-5; D gene ambiguous. Germline CDR1 reads SGHDT; CDR2 reads YYEEEE. V lost 1 base to trimming and J lost 3 bases, with 11 bases between them. The length of the CDR3 is 15 residues. The CDR3 loop is CASSLIRQDNQPQHF. The CDR3 nucleotides read TGTGCCAGCAGCTTGATTCGGCAGGACAATCAGCCCCAGCATTTT.

V usage is TRBV7-9 and J usage is TRBJ1-1, with 7 bases aligning to TRBD1. J gave up 2 bases and V 5 bases, and 11 bases lay outside the gene matches. CDR3 length: 16 residues. From germline, CDR1 is SEHNR and CDR2 FQNEAQ (reference sequence). CDR3 protein: CASSIRAGTANTEAFF. The CDR3 DNA follows: TGTGCCAGCAGCATTAGGGCCGGGACAGCCAACACTGAAGCTTTCTTT.

For the CDR3, the DNA is TGTGCCAGCAGTTTATCATCAGGGGGCTCCGCAACCTACAATGAGCAGTTCTTC. Protein sequence: CASSLSSGGSATYNEQFF. The genes are TRBV27 and TRBJ2-1, with 8 bases lining up with TRBD1. Trimming cost V 0 bases and J 2 bases; bases outside gene matches: 9. Germline CDR1 is MNHEY and CDR2 is SMNVEV (reference sequence). CDR3 size: 18 residues.

V is TRBV4-1 and J is TRBJ2-2; 9 nucleotides line up with TRBD1. Germline CDR1 and CDR2: MGHRA and YSYEKL. With 1 base clipped from V and 5 bases from J, the junction kept 8 bases outside the gene matches. The CDR3 is 17 residues long. The CDR3 DNA is TGCGCCAGCAGCCAAGCGGACAGGGGTTCTGTTACCGGGGAGCTGTTTTTT. The encoded protein is CASSQADRGSVTGELFF.

This clone has just a few counts. The chain combines TRBV5-4 with TRBJ2-7; the match to TRBD2 covers 13 bases. Per the germline V gene, CDR1 is SGHNT and CDR2 is YYREEE (reference sequence). With 4 bases clipped from V and 5 bases from J, the junction kept 6 bases outside the gene matches. The CDR3 has 15 residues. The chain's CDR3 is CASSTLAGGRDEQYF. In DNA, the CDR3 is TGTGCCAGCAGCACACTAGCGGGGGGGCGGGACGAGCAGTACTTC.

The gene calls are TRBV5-4 and TRBJ2-1, with 12 bases matching TRBD2. Looked up from germline, CDR1 is SGHNT and CDR2 is YYREEE (reference sequence). The CDR3 totals 17 residues. The V gene end was trimmed by 3 bases and the J gene end by 4 bases; junction bases not matched to a gene: 8. For the CDR3, the DNA is TGTGCCAGCAGCTCTGACCTACTAGCGGGAGGATACAATGAGCAGTTCTTC. Protein: CASSSDLLAGGYNEQFF.

CDR3 residues: CSVPGLSASYNEQFF. The CDR3 DNA reads TGCAGCGTGCCCGGGTTGAGCGCCTCCTACAATGAGCAGTTCTTC. The J gene is TRBJ2-1, the V gene TRBV29-1; D call uncertain. With 6 bases removed from V and 0 bases from J, the gap between germline ends came to 15 bases. The CDR3 covers 15 residues. Germline V CDR1 and CDR2: SQVTM, ANQGSEA.

The rearrangement links TRBV5-4 to TRBJ2-7; 10 bases map to TRBD1. V lost 4 bases to trimming and J lost 1 base; unmatched junction nucleotides: 5. The CDR3 extends over 15 amino acids. Germline CDR1 SGHNT, CDR2 YYREEE (reference sequence). The CDR3 loop is CASSRQGAPSYEQYF. The CDR3 nucleotides are TGTGCCAGCAGCAGACAGGGGGCCCCTTCCTACGAGCAGTACTTC.

The chain combines TRBV6-1 with TRBJ2-3, with TRBD2 as a possible D gene (6 bases). The V end lost 4 bases, the J end lost 0 bases, and 11 bases lay between the germline ends. This CDR3 spans 15 amino acids. The germline gives CDR1 MNHNS, CDR2 SASEGT. The DNA for the CDR3 is TGTGCCAGCAGTGGCGGGGCTTCTAGCACAGATACGCAGTATTTT. Encoded protein: CASSGGASSTDTQYF.

This clone was counted once. The rearrangement joins TRBV5-6 to TRBJ1-1; the D is unclear. V lost 0 bases, J lost 2 bases, and 8 bases lay in between. The CDR3 is 14 amino acids. Per the germline V gene, CDR1 is SGHDT and CDR2 is YYEEEE. The CDR3 protein is CASSLGLSNTEAFF. Here the CDR3 DNA reads TGTGCCAGCAGCTTGGGACTGAGTAACACTGAAGCTTTCTTT.

The chain recombines TRBV11-2 with TRBJ2-5, with 11 bases matching TRBD2. V lost 4 bases, J lost 3 bases, and 16 bases stayed unmatched. The CDR3 has 19 residues. Germline assignment: CDR1 SGHAT and CDR2 FQNNGV. Here the CDR3 reads CASSSVTSGKLGEEETQYF. The CDR3 DNA is TGTGCCAGCAGCTCCGTGACTAGCGGGAAATTGGGGGAGGAAGAGACCCAGTACTTC.

V and J are TRBV4-1 and TRBJ1-6; D call uncertain. The CDR3 contains 15 residues. CDR1 is MGHRA, CDR2 YSYEKL, per germline. Between the trimmed V and J ends, which lost 0 bases and 1 base, there was a span of 4 bases. The CDR3 DNA follows: TGCGCCAGCAGCCAAGACTTTTCCTATAATTCACCCCTCCACTTT. Protein product: CASSQDFSYNSPLHF.

The V call is TRBV27, the J call TRBJ2-7; D may be TRBD1 (6 bases). Trimming removed 3 bases from V and 1 base from J, with 16 bases in between. Germline V gives CDR1 MNHEY, CDR2 SMNVEV (reference sequence). The CDR3 contains 16 residues. The CDR3, as DNA: TGTGCCAGCAGTTTTTTGTGGGGGCAGGGGTCCTACGAGCAGTACTTC. Its translation is CASSFLWGQGSYEQYF.

This chain links TRBV2 with TRBJ2-1, with TRBD2 matching over 8 bases. The germline gives CDR1 SNHLY, CDR2 FYNNEI. V dropped 6 bases and J dropped 8; count of bases not matched to a gene: 12. The CDR3 consists of 15 residues. As DNA, the CDR3 is TGTGCCAGCAGGCGGGTGACGGGGGGGCTCGATGAGCAGTTCTTC. This sequence encodes CASRRVTGGLDEQFF.

This clone appeared a few times. The chain couples TRBV6-1 to TRBJ1-5; D unclear. The length of the CDR3 is 15 residues. Germline CDR1 is MNHNS and CDR2 is SASEGT. Trimming pared 2 bases from V and 3 bases from J, leaving 11 bases between. DNA for the CDR3: TGTGCCAGCAGTGAATGGCCGGGGTCCAATCAGCCCCAGCATTTT. Translated: CASSEWPGSNQPQHF.

The chain recombines TRBV29-1 with TRBJ2-3, with a possible D match to TRBD1 (5 bases). Between the trimmed V and J ends, which lost 5 bases and 1 base, there was a span of 10 bases. The CDR3 is 13 residues long. CDR1 and CDR2 from the germline V gene are SQVTM and ANQGSEA. CDR3 sequence reads: CSVPRQRTDTQYF. CDR3 DNA: TGCAGCGTTCCCCGACAGCGCACAGATACGCAGTATTTT.

The J gene is TRBJ2-2, the V gene TRBV7-9; no clear D gene. This CDR3 has 14 residues. Germline values: CDR1 SEHNR, CDR2 FQNEAQ (reference sequence). The V end lost 1 base, the J end lost 8 bases, and 11 bases lay between the germline ends. CDR3 sequence: CASSLDLSRGELFF. CDR3 nucleotides: TGTGCCAGCAGCTTAGACCTCTCCAGGGGGGAGCTGTTTTTT.

J is TRBJ1-1 and V is TRBV7-2; 7 nucleotides line up with TRBD1. The CDR3 loop spans 15 amino acids. Germline V CDR1 and CDR2: SGHTA, FQGNSA. V trimming: 1 base; J trimming: 4 bases; junction bases outside the gene matches: 6. CDR3 loop: CASSLGRQGTTEAFF. CDR3 bases: TGTGCCAGCAGCTTAGGTAGACAGGGAACCACTGAAGCTTTCTTT.

The chain is built from TRBV4-1 and TRBJ1-2; D gene unclear. Trimming left V 4 bases short and J 2 bases short, with 11 bases between. The CDR3 consists of 14 residues. Germline CDR1 MGHRA, CDR2 YSYEKL. The CDR3 here is CASSLQKTNYGYTF. For the CDR3, the DNA is TGCGCCAGCAGCCTTCAAAAAACGAACTATGGCTACACCTTC.

The CDR3 spells CASSLGSNNNEQFF. The DNA for the CDR3 is TGTGCCAGCAGCTTGGGCAGTAACAACAATGAGCAGTTCTTC. This rearrangement joins TRBV5-5 to TRBJ2-1, with D unresolved. Trimming stripped 0 bases from V and 5 bases from J, with 9 bases between. The germline V gene has CDR1 SGHKS and CDR2 YYEKEE (reference sequence). The CDR3 length is 14 residues.

This clone was picked up one time. The chain links TRBV4-2 to TRBJ2-1; 13 bases align to TRBD2. The germline CDR1 and CDR2 sequences are LGHNA and YNFKEQ. The CDR3 contains 16 residues. The V and J ends lost 2 bases and 7 bases, in that order; junction bases with no gene match: 5. The DNA of the CDR3 is TGTGCCAGCAGCCAATCCTTACTAGCGGGAGGGAATGAGCAGTTCTTC. Protein sequence: CASSQSLLAGGNEQFF.

This clone has only a few counts. V gene TRBV9 combines with J gene TRBJ2-2; 7 nucleotides line up with TRBD2. V lost 0 bases to trimming and J lost 4 bases; unmatched junction nucleotides: 3. CDR1 and CDR2 (germline): SGDLS, YYNGEE. The CDR3 extends over 15 amino acids. For the CDR3, the DNA is TGTGCCAGCAGCGTAGAGACGGGGGGCACCGGGGAGCTGTTTTTT. This translates into CASSVETGGTGELFF.

The chain has TRBV10-3 and TRBJ2-7, with TRBD1 matching over 9 bases. Losses at the gene ends were 10 bases for V and 0 bases for J; bases not matched to a gene: 10. The CDR3 is 15 residues long. The germline V gene has CDR1 ENHRY and CDR2 SYGVKD. The CDR3 nucleotides are TGTGCCACCATGACAGGGGGACGGAGCTCCTACGAGCAGTACTTC. Translation: CATMTGGRSSYEQYF.